The rows below give T cell receptor beta chains drawn from one sample of a study of blood T cell repertoires in COVID-19. Assay: immunoSEQ multiplex PCR; the TCRdb copy retains only in-frame clones and omits some. The data contain about 180,000 clones, about 91% of them singletons. Sequenced: peripheral blood. The origin of the receptors is a woman in her 30s with acute or convalescent COVID-19. Each CDR3 is given with its conserved first and last residue. The D gene is left open where the match is weak. Size tells how often a clone was seen (once, few, many) or the class of an expanded clone, and some rows leave it out.

v_call: TRBV3-1/TRBV3-2
clone_size: .
j_call: TRBJ2-1
d_call: TRBD2
cdr3_aa: CATRRSGGPHEQFF

v_call: TRBV28
clone_size: .
j_call: TRBJ1-2
d_call: TRBD1
cdr3_aa: CASNMGTGAGGYTF

v_call: TRBV11-2
clone_size: .
j_call: TRBJ1-5
d_call: .
cdr3_aa: CASSLDLSGPQHF

v_call: TRBV3-1/TRBV3-2
clone_size: .
j_call: TRBJ2-7
d_call: .
cdr3_aa: CASSQVQGEQYF

v_call: TRBV15
clone_size: .
j_call: TRBJ2-1
d_call: .
cdr3_aa: CATSRVRDNEQFF

v_call: TRBV28
clone_size: .
j_call: TRBJ2-7
d_call: .
cdr3_aa: CASRPNQGYGYEQYF

v_call: TRBV27
clone_size: .
j_call: TRBJ2-2
d_call: .
cdr3_aa: CASSLYMNTGELFF

v_call: TRBV3-1/TRBV3-2
clone_size: .
j_call: TRBJ2-7
d_call: .
cdr3_aa: CASSPDSTHEQYF

v_call: TRBV30
clone_size: .
j_call: TRBJ2-5
d_call: .
cdr3_aa: CACGKETQYF

v_call: TRBV13
clone_size: once
j_call: TRBJ2-7
d_call: TRBD2
cdr3_aa: CASTPRGLAQGQYF

v_call: TRBV28
clone_size: .
j_call: TRBJ1-4
d_call: TRBD1
cdr3_aa: CASRTRSDRGGEKLFF

v_call: TRBV2
clone_size: .
j_call: TRBJ2-6
d_call: .
cdr3_aa: CASSGRLFVSGANVLTF

v_call: TRBV28
clone_size: few
j_call: TRBJ2-7
d_call: TRBD1
cdr3_aa: CASSPGQNYEQYF

v_call: TRBV2
clone_size: .
j_call: TRBJ1-5
d_call: .
cdr3_aa: CASSSTGGHQPQHF

v_call: TRBV7-2
clone_size: few
j_call: TRBJ2-5
d_call: .
cdr3_aa: CASSSGETQYF

v_call: TRBV28
clone_size: .
j_call: TRBJ2-1
d_call: TRBD1
cdr3_aa: CASSWAGGLRGQFF

v_call: TRBV24-1
clone_size: .
j_call: TRBJ2-1
d_call: TRBD2
cdr3_aa: CATSDYGLAGVSFF

v_call: TRBV5-4
clone_size: .
j_call: TRBJ1-6
d_call: TRBD1
cdr3_aa: CASSPDRVRSPLHF

v_call: TRBV5-8
clone_size: .
j_call: TRBJ2-5
d_call: .
cdr3_aa: CASSSGFSPGEETQYF

v_call: TRBV6-2/TRBV6-3
clone_size: .
j_call: TRBJ1-1
d_call: .
cdr3_aa: CASSYRGRNWMNTEAFF

v_call: TRBV19
clone_size: .
j_call: TRBJ1-6
d_call: .
cdr3_aa: CASTDSPRRSPLHF

v_call: TRBV14
clone_size: .
j_call: TRBJ2-5
d_call: .
cdr3_aa: CARGREPQYF

v_call: TRBV19
clone_size: .
j_call: TRBJ2-1
d_call: .
cdr3_aa: CASCPLLGRNEQFF

v_call: TRBV18
clone_size: .
j_call: TRBJ1-1
d_call: .
cdr3_aa: CASSPDSRNTEAFF

v_call: TRBV5-1
clone_size: .
j_call: TRBJ2-5
d_call: TRBD2
cdr3_aa: CASSRTTSGSGETQYF

v_call: TRBV4-1
clone_size: .
j_call: TRBJ1-2
d_call: .
cdr3_aa: CASSLDVGHLNYGYTF

v_call: TRBV5-1
clone_size: once
j_call: TRBJ2-5
d_call: .
cdr3_aa: CASSGGTEETQYF

v_call: TRBV27
clone_size: .
j_call: TRBJ2-1
d_call: .
cdr3_aa: CATKPTLYSADEQFF

v_call: TRBV3-1/TRBV3-2
clone_size: .
j_call: TRBJ1-2
d_call: TRBD1
cdr3_aa: CASSQAGQPPNF

v_call: TRBV5-6
clone_size: .
j_call: TRBJ2-2
d_call: TRBD1
cdr3_aa: CASSYMGQTNWAGELFF

v_call: TRBV19
clone_size: .
j_call: TRBJ1-5
d_call: .
cdr3_aa: CASSTGNQPQHF

v_call: TRBV2
clone_size: .
j_call: TRBJ2-1
d_call: .
cdr3_aa: CASRGTSSSYNEQFF

v_call: TRBV5-1
clone_size: once
j_call: TRBJ2-1
d_call: TRBD2
cdr3_aa: CASSFGTSEYNEQFF

v_call: TRBV30
clone_size: .
j_call: TRBJ1-6
d_call: .
cdr3_aa: CAWAWREASPLHF

v_call: TRBV28
clone_size: once
j_call: TRBJ1-1
d_call: TRBD1
cdr3_aa: CASSWTGSEPGSFF

v_call: TRBV30
clone_size: .
j_call: TRBJ2-1
d_call: TRBD2
cdr3_aa: CAWSVGGSGGYNEQFF

v_call: TRBV5-1
clone_size: .
j_call: TRBJ2-7
d_call: .
cdr3_aa: CASSVQGDWSYEQYF

v_call: TRBV7-2
clone_size: .
j_call: TRBJ2-5
d_call: .
cdr3_aa: CASSYRGSETQYF

v_call: TRBV4-1
clone_size: .
j_call: TRBJ1-5
d_call: .
cdr3_aa: CASSQGGAGGQPQHF

v_call: TRBV18
clone_size: once
j_call: TRBJ2-7
d_call: TRBD2
cdr3_aa: CASSPPFIAGDREQYF

v_call: TRBV11-2
clone_size: .
j_call: TRBJ2-7
d_call: TRBD2
cdr3_aa: CASSLVAGVGSYEQYF

v_call: TRBV5-1
clone_size: .
j_call: TRBJ2-5
d_call: TRBD2
cdr3_aa: CASSPRTSGQETQYF

v_call: TRBV5-6
clone_size: .
j_call: TRBJ1-5
d_call: .
cdr3_aa: CASSFTGTNQPQHF